Detailed here is one T cell receptor beta chain. The target antigen is unknown. CD4+ naive, central memory, regulatory and stem cell-like memory subsets were isolated by sorting on CD45RO/CCR7/CD25/CD127/CD95/CD27. This CDR3 is 14 amino acids long. Germline CDR1 reads KGHSH; CDR2 reads LQKENI. These data come from a study of beta chain features in type 1 diabetes. Study-wide context: Healthy donors and patients had similar age, gender and cell yields.

Study conclusions and caveats: Type 1 diabetes patients showed a moderate but significant shortening of TCRB CDR3s in all four CD4+ subsets. For cells with high TCR expression, cDNA sequencing could yield over-representation.

Expressed TCRB transcripts were sequenced because the isolated RNA had all been reverse transcribed beforehand. The protocol was immunoSEQ multiplex PCR, while the TCRdb copy is restricted to in-frame clones and leaves out a portion. The sample holds around 40,000 clones; around 70% are singletons and the top ten take about 2%. The rearrangement joins TRBV18 to TRBJ2-5; 8 bases map to TRBD1. The J call is uncertain, as TRBJ2-7 better fits the DNA end. The clonotype was recovered from a woman under 30 with type 1 diabetes. Sequenced material: Tregs from blood. In DNA form, the CDR3 reads TGTGCCAGCTCACCACCTTGGGACAGGAACGAGCAGTACTTC. It is translated as CASSPPWDRNEQYF.